Listed here is a single T cell receptor beta chain. Its antigen is as yet unknown. Unique molecular identifiers were present in the TCR beta cDNA libraries. The yield from about 1 to 10 million T cells was roughly 500,000 cDNA molecules in total. MiXCR, applied by TCRdb to the PCR reads, yields one record per CDR3 protein. In the table there are approximately 630,000 distinct CDR3 sequences, approximately 59% of which are singletons. The record originates from a study of post-analysis software for immune sequencing data. V shed 3 bases, J shed 6 bases, and the junction held 9 bases outside the gene matches. The length of the CDR3 is 15 residues. Looked up from germline, CDR1 is SGHTA and CDR2 is FQGNSA. Study-wide findings and caveats: Patients used four to six TRBV segments, including TRBV5-6, TRBV5-1 and TRBV20-1, more often than controls. Normalized Chao1 diversity in multiple sclerosis patients fell significantly below that of controls.

The rearrangement joins TRBV7-2 to TRBJ1-1, with TRBD1 matching over 8 bases. This sequence originates from a girl under 10 years old with multiple sclerosis. Sequencing was performed on blood. CDR3: CASSLTGASIAEAFF. CDR3 sequence (DNA): TGTGCCAGCAGCTTGACAGGGGCGAGTATCGCTGAAGCTTTCTTT.